This T cell receptor beta chain is from a study of blood T cell repertoires in COVID-19 (dated by TCRdb to about 2020). For the wider study: Samples covering the acute and convalescent phases of COVID-19 were provided by collaborators in the United States, Italy and Spain. The material from the prospective study consisted of cDNA or gDNA derived from T cells, B-cell-depleted T cells, or PBMCs. Subjects who had been exposed to COVID-19, were actively infected with it, or had recovered from it provided the deeply sampled blood TCRbeta repertoires that made up the dataset. The repertoires were released in a freely available public database intended as a resource for research on the immune response to SARS-CoV-2. Samples came from the ongoing ImmuneRACE study (first 160 participants) plus 1,254 subjects from 6 global collaborators. A de-identified subject ID, COVID-19 status, age in years and sex were almost always included in the sample metadata. Where available, HLA class I and class II types were taken from metadata supplied by the sample provider and were not determined by assay-based typing. What the authors observed across the whole study: Clinical and demographic metadata were provided uncurated, with the amount varying by source and participant.

V drops 0 bases and J drops 7 bases, leaving 7 bases in between. CDR1 SGHAT and CDR2 FQDESV were looked up in the germline V gene (reference sequence). The CDR3 measures 13 amino acids from cysteine to phenylalanine. Only the CDR3 DNA stays, 39 bases, in frame from base 1. Comments on this clone: Its target antigen remains unknown. There are no base qualities to consult, and no much larger clone falls within one base.

In the prospective study, participants were about 18 to 90 years old, resided in 20 to 30 geographic areas of the United States, and were enrolled through a virtual design. In the prospective study, cohorts were assigned on the basis of participant-reported clinical history obtained from a screening survey and a study questionnaire. A participant counted as exposed if, within 2 weeks of entering the study, that participant had been in contact with someone who had a PCR-confirmed or clinician-diagnosed COVID-19 case. Mobile phlebotomists in the prospective study collected whole blood, serum and a nasopharyngeal or oropharyngeal swab from every participant. Additional blood draws and questionnaires over an approximately 2-month period could optionally be provided by prospective study participants. Prospective study blood samples were shipped either frozen or at room temperature before DNA extraction.

TCRbeta CDR3 regions were amplified from genomic DNA using the immunoSEQ Assay, a bias-controlled multiplex PCR. The original methods were these. The number of nucleated cells in each sample was estimated by amplification of reference gene primers within the assay. Sequence reads were collapsed and filtered to measure the absolute abundance of every unique TCRbeta CDR3 rearrangement. For each sample, productive Simpson clonality was calculated as the square root of Simpson's diversity index across productive rearrangements. TCRdb took over this immuneACCESS table, retaining in-frame rearrangements with V and J assigned. Such tables are incomplete; in checked studies, under half of the missing clones stem from an unresolved V gene, and the remainder is unexplained. The DNA was the basis for D and trimming; V, J and clone size are from that table. For this sample there are 230,000 or so clones; roughly 85% appear just once. Under 7% of the sample lies in the top ten.

The receptor was derived from a woman between 45 and 65 years old who had been exposed to COVID-19. The sequenced material came from PBMCs or T cells enriched from blood (not recorded which). The rearranged chain carries TRBV11-1 and TRBJ2-1; the D gene lacks a confident call. The DNA reads as follows: TGTGCCAGCAGCTTAGCGCGAAATAATGAGCAGTTCTTC. Its amino acids are CASSLARNNEQFF.